These 32 T cell receptor beta chains originate from one sample sequenced in a study of T cells in Graves' hyperthyroidism and ophthalmopathy. Amplification of TCR beta CDR3 regions used RNA as the template. A set of HTBI primers served as the primers for a first-round RT-PCR of the TCR CDR3. Each CDR3 protein is one row after TCRdb ran MiXCR on the multiplex PCR reads. The sample has 500,000 or so distinct CDR3 sequences, approximately 17% seen once. Sequencing was done on a sample of blood. These receptors all come from a woman aged 18-29 years with Graves' ophthalmopathy.

The sample holds a few counts of this clonotype. V and J are TRBV9 and TRBJ1-2; no reliable D call. V was shortened by 2 bases and J by 2 bases, with 10 bases between the two germline ends. Germline CDR1 SGDLS, CDR2 YYNGEE. The CDR3 length is 14 residues. As DNA, the CDR3 is TGTGCCAGCAGCGTGGAGGAGACCAACTATGGCTACACCTTC. Protein sequence: CASSVEETNYGYTF.

This clonotype was seen at least ten times. In nucleotides, the CDR3 is TGTGCCAGCTCAGCACAGGGGGCTCTCGATCAGCCCCAGCATTTT. This sequence encodes CASSAQGALDQPQHF. The chain has TRBV18 and TRBJ1-5, with TRBD1 identical over 9 bases. V shed 5 bases and J 5 bases; nucleotides not matched to a gene: 7. Germline assignment: CDR1 KGHSH and CDR2 LQKENI. The CDR3 runs to 15 residues.

This clonotype was detected many times. V is TRBV7-6 and J is TRBJ1-5; D is unresolved. The CDR3 is made up of 14 amino acids. Germline-derived CDR1 and CDR2 are SGHVS and FNYEAQ. V was shortened by 2 bases and J by 5 bases, with 10 bases between the two germline ends. CDR3 region: CASSLLGIDQPQHF. The CDR3 DNA follows: TGTGCCAGCAGCTTACTAGGGATCGATCAGCCCCAGCATTTT. The variable domain in full, completed from reference TRBV7-6 and TRBJ1-5, reads GAGVSQSPRYKVTKRGQDVALRCDPISGHVSLYWYRQALGQGPEFLTYFNYEAQQDKSGLPNDRFSAERPEGSISTLTIQRTEQRDSAMYRCASSLLGIDQPQHFGDGTRLSIL.

Notes on this clonotype: This may stem from a read error, because a much larger clone lies one nucleotide away. V and J are TRBV2 and TRBJ1-1; D remains ambiguous. CDR3 length: 12 residues. Germline CDR1 and CDR2: SNHLY and FYNNEI. CDR3 protein: CTSSVEYAEAFF. Here the CDR3 DNA reads TGTACCAGCAGTGTTGAGTACGCTGAAGCTTTCTTT. The whole variable domain, remainder taken from reference TRBV2 and TRBJ1-1, is EPEVTQTPSHQVTQMGQEVILRCVPISNHLYFYWYRQILGQKVEFLVSFYNNEISEKSEIFDDQFSVERPDGSNFTLKIRSTKLEDSAMYFCTSSVEYAEAFFGQGTRLTVV.

This clonotype has only a few counts. The V and J genes are TRBV6-5 and TRBJ2-1; no definite D call. Germline CDR1 MNHEY, CDR2 SVGAGI. The ends were cut back, 2 bases at V and 8 bases at J, with 16 bases in the middle. The CDR3 covers 15 residues. As DNA, the CDR3 is TGTGCCAGCAGTTACGTGGGTATCTATGCCCATGAGCAGTTCTTC. Translating gives CASSYVGIYAHEQFF.

This chain uses TRBV30 with TRBJ2-6; 11 bases match TRBD1. Germline V lookup: CDR1 GTSNPN, CDR2 SVGIG (reference sequence). J lost 2 bases, V lost 5 bases, and 8 bases had no gene match. This CDR3 has 17 residues. The CDR3 loop is CAWGIGTGGTGANVLTF. The CDR3 DNA reads as TGTGCCTGGGGAATTGGGACAGGGGGTACTGGGGCCAACGTCCTGACTTTC.

This clonotype was observed a single time. V usage is TRBV20-1 and J usage is TRBJ2-5; 16 bases are a match to TRBD2. Germline V gene data show CDR1 as DFQATT and CDR2 as SNEGSKA (reference sequence). The CDR3 has 16 residues. V lost 5 bases to trimming and J lost 5 bases; unmatched junction nucleotides: 8. In DNA form, the CDR3 reads TGCAGTGCTCCCACCACGGGACTAGCGGGGGGGGAGACCCAGTACTTC. Protein product: CSAPTTGLAGGETQYF.

As concerns this clonotype: No conserved phenylalanine or tryptophan ends this CDR3, so it is likely a read error. The chain employs TRBV7-2 and TRBJ2-7; TRBD1 aligns across 7 bases. Per the germline V gene, CDR1 is SGHTA and CDR2 is FQGNSA. Trimming cost V 3 bases and J 0 bases; bases outside gene matches: 8. This CDR3 region has 16 residues. CDR3 loop: CASSLGVGTDSYEQYL. The CDR3 nucleotides read TGTGCCAGCAGCTTGGGAGTCGGGACAGACTCCTACGAGCAGTACCTC.

Many counts were recorded for this clonotype. V gene TRBV27 combines with J gene TRBJ2-1; TRBD1 agrees at 7 bases. With 6 bases clipped from V and 5 bases from J, the junction kept 7 bases outside the gene matches. Germline V gene sequence: CDR1 MNHEY, CDR2 SMNVEV (reference sequence). The CDR3 totals 14 residues. CDR3 sequence (DNA): TGTGCCAGCAGACCTAACAGGGGAAACAATGAGCAGTTCTTC. It codes for CASRPNRGNNEQFF.

This clonotype was detected many times. The chain employs TRBV28 and TRBJ1-1, with a tentative D call TRBD1 (6 bases). Trimming shortened V by 4 bases and J by 6 bases, and 15 bases separated the two germline ends. The CDR3 consists of 14 residues. Germline V gene sequence: CDR1 MDHEN, CDR2 SYDVKM. The CDR3 reads CASSYRGDYAEAFF. DNA of the CDR3: TGTGCCAGCAGTTATAGGGGGGATTACGCTGAAGCTTTCTTT.

This clonotype was seen many times. This chain joins TRBV27 and TRBJ2-1; no definite D call. The CDR3 covers 14 residues. The V gene's germline CDR1 is MNHEY and CDR2 SMNVEV (reference sequence). V lost 3 bases, J lost 0 bases, and 6 bases lay in between. CDR3 residues: CASSFLGSYNEQFF. CDR3 DNA sequence: TGTGCCAGCAGTTTTCTTGGCTCCTACAATGAGCAGTTCTTC.

This clonotype showed up many times. J is TRBJ2-7 and V is TRBV20-1, with 8 bases lining up with TRBD1. Germline trimming cut 5 bases from V and 0 bases from J; bases unmatched to any gene: 3. This CDR3 spans 13 amino acids. CDR1 is DFQATT and CDR2 is SNEGSKA in the germline V gene (reference sequence). The CDR3 DNA follows: TGCAGTGCTGGGACAGGTCTCTCCTACGAGCAGTACTTC. Translating it yields CSAGTGLSYEQYF.

This clonotype was seen many times. CDR3 protein: CASSATGRKNIQYF. The CDR3 DNA sequence: TGTGCCAGCAGTGCAACAGGCCGAAAAAACATTCAGTACTTC. This chain links TRBV2 with TRBJ2-4; the D gene is possibly TRBD1 (5 bases). The V gene's germline CDR1 is SNHLY and CDR2 FYNNEI. The CDR3 is made up of 14 amino acids. V lost 4 bases and J lost 4, with 11 bases in between.

Ten or more counts support this clonotype. The chain couples TRBV6-1 to TRBJ2-3, with TRBD2 matching 7 bases. The CDR3 contains 16 residues. Germline trimming cut 1 base from V and 2 bases from J; bases unmatched to any gene: 6. The V gene's germline CDR1 is MNHNS and CDR2 SASEGT. CDR3 sequence (DNA): TGTGCCAGCAGTGAAGGGCTAGCGGAGCCCACAGATACGCAGTATTTT. Translation gives CASSEGLAEPTDTQYF.

This clonotype was counted a few times. This chain connects TRBV29-1 to TRBJ1-2; D is unclear. Germline CDR1 SQVTM, CDR2 ANQGSEA. The germline V and J ends were trimmed by 4 bases and 8 bases, with 11 bases remaining between them. The CDR3 spans 11 residues. CDR3 protein: CSVAGPKGYTF. CDR3 DNA sequence: TGCAGCGTTGCTGGTCCCAAAGGCTACACCTTC.

A few counts support this clonotype. This chain connects TRBV7-9 to TRBJ1-1; no definite D call. There are 14 residues in the CDR3. Trimming cost V 3 bases and J 0 bases, with 8 bases left between them. Germline CDR1 SEHNR, CDR2 FQNEAQ (reference sequence). CDR3 DNA sequence: TGTGCCAGCAGCTTCGTTGCAGTGAACACTGAAGCTTTCTTT. Translated, it gives CASSFVAVNTEAFF.

This chain connects TRBV5-5 to TRBJ2-3; weak D call: TRBD2 (6 bases). Trimming left V 5 bases short and J 0 bases short, with 10 bases between. The length of the CDR3 is 14 residues. Germline CDR1 and CDR2: SGHKS and YYEKEE (reference sequence). CDR3 sequence: CASRVSGSTDTQYF. The CDR3 coding sequence is TGTGCCAGCAGGGTTAGCGGAAGCACAGATACGCAGTATTTT. Full variable domain (outside the CDR3, taken from reference TRBV5-5 and TRBJ2-3): DAGVTQSPTHLIKTRGQQVTLRCSPISGHKSVSWYQQVLGQGPQFIFQYYEKEERGRGNFPDRFSARQFPNYSSELNVNALLLGDSALYLCASRVSGSTDTQYFGPGTRLTVL.

The genes are TRBV7-8 and TRBJ1-2, with TRBD1 identical over 7 bases. The CDR3 spans 15 residues. Looked up from germline, CDR1 is SGHVS and CDR2 is FQNEAQ. Trimming at V came to 3 bases and at J to 6 bases, leaving 10 bases not matched to a gene. The CDR3 nucleotides read TGTGCCAGCAGCTTCAGCCCGACAGGGTTCGATGGCTACACCTTC. Translation: CASSFSPTGFDGYTF.

This clonotype was counted at least ten times. This chain links TRBV2 with TRBJ2-5; 9 nucleotides line up with TRBD1. The CDR3 runs to 17 residues. The germline gives CDR1 SNHLY, CDR2 FYNNEI. V was clipped by 2 bases and J by 6 bases; unmatched bases: 13. CDR3 bases: TGTGCCAGCAGTGAAAGGGCGAACAGGGGGCCTTCGAAGACCCAGTACTTC. This codes for CASSERANRGPSKTQYF.

The chain employs TRBV9 and TRBJ2-5; D may correspond to TRBD1 or TRBD2 (5 bases each). The V gene lost 4 bases and the J gene lost 2 bases, with 12 bases spanning the gap. CDR1 and CDR2 (germline): SGDLS, YYNGEE. There are 14 residues in the CDR3. The CDR3 here is CASSTRGLQETQYF. CDR3 DNA sequence: TGTGCCAGCAGCACGAGGGGCCTACAAGAGACCCAGTACTTC.

For this clonotype: A read error is possible here, since a much larger clone lies one base away. The genes are TRBV16 and TRBJ1-4; the D gene is possibly TRBD1 (5 bases). Germline lookup yields CDR1 KGHSY and CDR2 FQNENV. This CDR3 spans 15 amino acids. V lost 2 bases and J 8 bases, leaving 15 bases between the germline ends. As DNA, the CDR3 is TGTGCCAGCAGCCAACCAAGGGGCAATACCGAAAAACTGTTTTTT. Translated: CASSQPRGNTEKLFF.

The chain carries TRBV24-1 and TRBJ2-5, with 8 bases matching TRBD1. The CDR3 has 15 residues. CDR1 is KGHDR and CDR2 is SFDVKD in the germline V gene. V shed 4 bases, J shed 5 bases, and the junction held 8 bases outside the gene matches. The CDR3 loop is CATSDPGQAGETQYF. In DNA, the CDR3 is TGTGCCACCAGTGACCCGGGACAGGCCGGGGAGACCCAGTACTTC.

There are a few counts of this clonotype. This chain connects TRBV28 to TRBJ2-6; D is uncertain. The CDR3 has 17 residues. The V gene's germline CDR1 is MDHEN and CDR2 SYDVKM. The germline V and J ends were trimmed by 5 bases and 0 bases, with 14 bases remaining between them. The CDR3 bases are TGTGCCAGCAGTGCCCCCCCAGGAGACTCTGGGGCCAACGTCCTGACTTTC. Translated, it gives CASSAPPGDSGANVLTF.

This chain links TRBV7-9 with TRBJ2-5; D is perhaps TRBD2 (5 bases). The germline CDR1 and CDR2 sequences are SEHNR and FQNEAQ (reference sequence). V lost 1 base to trimming and J lost 9 bases, with 18 bases between them. CDR3 size: 15 residues. The chain's CDR3 is CASSLERSVLEAQYF. The CDR3 DNA follows: TGTGCCAGCAGCTTAGAACGAAGCGTTCTGGAGGCCCAGTACTTC.

The V gene is TRBV30, the J gene TRBJ1-2; 12 nucleotides agree with TRBD1. V lost 5 bases to trimming and J lost 6 bases; unmatched junction nucleotides: 7. The CDR3 loop spans 14 amino acids. Per the germline V gene, CDR1 is GTSNPN and CDR2 is SVGIG (reference sequence). The CDR3 reads CAWGGDRGRDGYTF. The CDR3 coding sequence is TGTGCCTGGGGTGGGGACAGGGGGCGTGATGGCTACACCTTC.

Many counts were recorded for this clonotype. The chain employs TRBV10-3 and TRBJ2-2; D is unclear. V lost 6 bases and J lost 0, with 8 bases in between. Germline CDR1 and CDR2: ENHRY and SYGVKD. The CDR3 is made up of 14 amino acids. The CDR3 here is CAISGSTNTGELFF. CDR3 bases: TGTGCCATCAGCGGTTCCACGAACACCGGGGAGCTGTTTTTT.

This clonotype was detected once. At one of its ends the junction is not consistent with the germline gene, which may arise from a read error. J is TRBJ2-1 and V is TRBV5-1; 9 bases line up with TRBD1. The CDR3 is 16 amino acids. Germline CDR1 is SGHRS and CDR2 is YFSETQ. CDR3 DNA: TGCGCCGGCAGCTCTTCGGGACAGGGCTCCTACAATGAGCAGTTCTTC. Translated: CAGSSSGQGSYNEQFF.

The rearrangement links TRBV9 to TRBJ1-1; D not resolved. The germline V and J ends were trimmed by 3 bases and 0 bases, with 9 bases remaining between them. The CDR3 loop spans 14 amino acids. Germline V CDR1 and CDR2: SGDLS, YYNGEE. The CDR3 region has the DNA TGTGCCAGCAGCGGACCGATCATGAACACTGAAGCTTTCTTT. Its protein product is CASSGPIMNTEAFF. The whole variable domain, remainder taken from reference TRBV9 and TRBJ1-1, is DSGVTQTPKHLITATGQRVTLRCSPRSGDLSVYWYQQSLDQGLQFLIQYYNGEERAKGNILERFSAQQFPDLHSELNLSSLELGDSALYFCASSGPIMNTEAFFGQGTRLTVV.

This clonotype has a count of ten or more. This sequence joins TRBV28 and TRBJ2-7; TRBD1 is a possible D gene (6 bases). The V gene's germline CDR1 is MDHEN and CDR2 SYDVKM. This CDR3 is 12 amino acids long. The CDR3 DNA is TGTGCAGCCGAAGGGGGCTCCTACGAGCAGTACTTC. This sequence encodes CAAEGGSYEQYF. Filled out from reference TRBV28 and TRBJ2-7, the complete variable domain reads DVKVTQSSRYLVKRTGEKVFLECVQDMDHENMFWYRQDPGLGLRLIYFSYDVKMKEKGDIPEGYSVSREKKERFSLILESASTNQTSMYLCAAEGGSYEQYFGPGTRLTVT.

This clonotype was seen ten or more times. The chain carries TRBV27 and TRBJ1-1; D perhaps matches TRBD1 (6 bases). Germline CDR1 and CDR2: MNHEY and SMNVEV (reference sequence). The CDR3 contains 16 residues. Trimming stripped 2 bases from V and 0 bases from J, with 13 bases between. This chain's CDR3 is CASSLEQGKMNTEAFF. The CDR3 nucleotides read TGTGCCAGCAGTTTAGAACAGGGCAAAATGAACACTGAAGCTTTCTTT.

The chain's CDR3 is CASSILAGGGETQYF. In nucleotides, the CDR3 is TGTGCCAGCAGTATCCTAGCGGGAGGCGGGGAGACCCAGTACTTC. The chain recombines TRBV28 with TRBJ2-5, with 11 bases matching TRBD2. In germline, CDR1 is MDHEN, CDR2 SYDVKM. Unmatched junction bases numbered 7, after V lost 5 bases and J lost 5 bases. There are 15 residues in the CDR3.

In this sample, this clonotype turned up a few times. V usage is TRBV27 and J usage is TRBJ2-3; TRBD2 is a possible D gene (6 bases). The V end was cut by 4 bases, the J end by 4 bases, with 18 bases between. Germline-derived CDR1 and CDR2 are MNHEY and SMNVEV (reference sequence). The CDR3 runs 16 residues. The DNA of the CDR3 is TGTGCCAGCAGTTCCCGCGTAGCGCGGGGCCCAGATACGCAGTATTTT. Its protein product is CASSSRVARGPDTQYF.